A single sample is the source of the 28 T cell receptor beta chains below, sequenced in a study of OX40 agonist ivuxolimab in advanced cancers. Produced via immunoSEQ multiplex PCR; TCRdb's table is partial and in-frame only. The sample shows roughly 75,000 clones, approximately 91% of them seen only once. Source: CD4+ or CD8+ T cells sorted from blood, taken in a trial of the OX40 agonist ivuxolimab. Receptor source: an adult with an advanced solid tumor such as melanoma, head and neck, liver or kidney cancer.

The chain is built from TRBV20-1 and TRBJ1-4; D unresolved. CDR1 is DFQATT, CDR2 SNEGSKA, per germline (reference sequence). This CDR3 has 10 amino acids. Trimming left V 6 bases short and J 3 bases short, with 2 bases between. The CDR3 sequence: CSASNEKLFF. In DNA, the CDR3 is TGCAGTGCGTCTAATGAAAAACTGTTTTTT.

The J gene is TRBJ1-2, the V gene TRBV19, with D uncertain. V was trimmed by 3 bases and J by 2 bases, leaving 7 bases between them. CDR3 length equals 13 residues. Germline CDR1 LNHDA, CDR2 SQIVND (reference sequence). The CDR3 loop is CASSIQLNYGYTF. In nucleotides, the CDR3 is TGTGCCAGTAGTATTCAGTTGAACTATGGCTACACCTTC.

The chain links TRBV5-1 to TRBJ1-4; 9 nucleotides match TRBD1. Germline CDR1 is SGHRS and CDR2 is YFSETQ. J was trimmed by 4 bases and V by 3 bases; bases with no gene match: 1. This CDR3 is 14 amino acids long. CDR3 nucleotides: TGCGCCAGCAGCTCGGACAGGGGTAATGAAAAACTGTTTTTT. This translates into CASSSDRGNEKLFF.

The chain joins TRBV6-5 to TRBJ2-7; TRBD2 matches 7 bases. The CDR3 contains 11 residues. With 10 bases clipped from V and 7 bases from J, the junction kept 7 bases outside the gene matches. Germline V gene data show CDR1 as MNHEY and CDR2 as SVGAGI. The CDR3 DNA follows: TGTGCCACCGGGGACTACCGGGAGCAGTACTTC. It encodes CATGDYREQYF.

This rearrangement joins TRBV9 to TRBJ2-1, with 9 bases fitting TRBD2. The CDR3 covers 16 residues. V lost 0 bases and J lost 8; bases outside the gene matches: 9. Germline CDR1 reads SGDLS; CDR2 reads YYNGEE. The CDR3 reads CASSVGVGGRADEQFF. In DNA, the CDR3 is TGTGCCAGCAGCGTAGGGGTTGGCGGGAGGGCCGATGAGCAGTTCTTC.

The chain employs TRBV28 and TRBJ2-1, with TRBD2 identical over 8 bases. The trim removed 6 bases at V and 6 bases at J, leaving 10 bases unmatched. This CDR3 has 15 amino acids. The V gene's germline CDR1 is MDHEN and CDR2 SYDVKM. CDR3 amino acids: CASSKSIAGLNEQFF. The CDR3 DNA reads as TGTGCCAGCAGCAAAAGCATAGCGGGACTCAATGAGCAGTTCTTC.

The J gene is TRBJ1-2, the V gene TRBV19, with 7 bases fitting TRBD1. Per the germline V gene, CDR1 is LNHDA and CDR2 is SQIVND (reference sequence). This CDR3 contains 13 residues. Losses at the gene ends were 4 bases for V and 4 bases for J; bases not matched to a gene: 3. The CDR3 sequence is CASSRDSPYGYTF. CDR3 in DNA: TGTGCCAGTAGTAGGGACAGCCCCTATGGCTACACCTTC.

This clone was recorded a few times. J is TRBJ2-1 and V is TRBV4-1; a weak D match, TRBD1 (6 bases). In germline, CDR1 is MGHRA, CDR2 YSYEKL. V shed 4 bases and J shed 10 bases, with 11 bases lying between them. The CDR3 covers 12 residues. The chain's CDR3 is CASSRPDREQFF. The CDR3 nucleotides are TGCGCCAGCAGCCGACCAGACAGGGAGCAGTTCTTC.

This chain uses TRBV2 with TRBJ2-5; 10 bases are a match to TRBD1. This CDR3 contains 14 residues. With 6 bases clipped from V and 3 bases from J, the junction kept 4 bases outside the gene matches. The germline gives CDR1 SNHLY, CDR2 FYNNEI. DNA for the CDR3: TGTGCCAGCAGATGGACAGGGGGTGAAGAGACCCAGTACTTC. Protein product: CASRWTGGEETQYF.

The chain is built from TRBV2 and TRBJ1-5; 8 nucleotides match TRBD1. The V segment lost 4 bases and the J segment 2 bases; nucleotides outside the gene matches: 4. This CDR3 has 15 residues. Looked up from germline, CDR1 is SNHLY and CDR2 is FYNNEI. The CDR3 region is CASSADRGGNQPQHF. DNA for the CDR3: TGTGCCAGCAGTGCCGACAGGGGCGGCAATCAGCCCCAGCATTTT.

The J gene is TRBJ1-2, the V gene TRBV18; maybe TRBD1 (5 bases). V lost 2 bases and J lost 3, with 7 bases in between. Germline V gene data show CDR1 as KGHSH and CDR2 as LQKENI. This CDR3 spans 13 amino acids. The CDR3 region is CASSPIGDYGYTF. In DNA, the CDR3 is TGTGCCAGCTCACCAATAGGGGACTATGGCTACACCTTC.

This clone was seen only once. The CDR3 protein is CASSLGESLAYEQYF. Here the CDR3 DNA reads TGTGCCAGCAGCCTAGGGGAATCCCTCGCCTACGAGCAGTACTTC. The genes are TRBV7-2 and TRBJ2-7; possible D gene TRBD1, 5 bases. Germline-derived CDR1 and CDR2 are SGHTA and FQGNSA. Trimming removed 5 bases at V and 2 bases at J, with 16 bases between. The CDR3 runs to 15 residues.

This chain joins TRBV27 and TRBJ2-2; D is undetermined. Trimming removed 2 bases from V and 6 bases from J, with 4 bases in between. The CDR3 consists of 12 residues. Germline V gene sequence: CDR1 MNHEY, CDR2 SMNVEV (reference sequence). The CDR3 is CASSLAAGELFF. The CDR3 nucleotides are TGTGCCAGCAGTTTAGCGGCCGGGGAGCTGTTTTTT.

Note on this clone: Within the sample, other DNA sequences also encode this same CDR3. This chain uses TRBV6-4 with TRBJ2-2; D is undetermined. The germline V gene has CDR1 MRHNA and CDR2 SNTAGT. The CDR3 has 13 residues. The V and J ends lost 3 bases and 1 base respectively, with 3 bases between them. This CDR3 reads CASSEGNTGELFF. CDR3 nucleotide sequence: TGTGCCAGCAGTGAGGGGAACACCGGGGAGCTGTTTTTT.

The chain combines TRBV30 with TRBJ2-7, with TRBD2 matching over 7 bases. Germline values: CDR1 GTSNPN, CDR2 SVGIG (reference sequence). The V gene end was trimmed by 3 bases and the J gene end by 2 bases; junction bases not matched to a gene: 7. The length of the CDR3 is 14 residues. In DNA form, the CDR3 reads TGTGCCTGGAGGACTGGCGGGAGCGCCTACGAGCAGTACTTC. Protein: CAWRTGGSAYEQYF.

The V and J genes are TRBV10-3 and TRBJ2-3; 7 positions match TRBD2. CDR1 is ENHRY and CDR2 is SYGVKD in the germline V gene. The CDR3 spans 15 residues. V lost 8 bases and J lost 1; bases outside the gene matches: 9. CDR3 region: CAIAPPGGGTDTQYF. In nucleotides, the CDR3 is TGTGCCATCGCCCCTCCGGGAGGAGGCACAGATACGCAGTATTTT.

This chain connects TRBV10-3 to TRBJ2-3; D tentatively fits TRBD1 or TRBD2 (5 bases each). V lost 10 bases and J 0 bases, leaving 17 bases between the germline ends. Germline V gene data show CDR1 as ENHRY and CDR2 as SYGVKD. The CDR3 has 15 amino acids. Here the CDR3 DNA reads TGTGCCACGAGGGGAGAGACAGTGAGCACAGATACGCAGTATTTT. It yields the protein CATRGETVSTDTQYF.

V and J are TRBV14 and TRBJ2-5; tentative D call: TRBD1 (5 bases). Trimming pared 4 bases from V and 8 bases from J, leaving 14 bases between. In germline, CDR1 is SGHDN, CDR2 FVKESK. The CDR3 has 13 residues. The CDR3 here is CASSPLQRGTQYF. Here the CDR3 DNA reads TGTGCCAGCAGCCCCCTCCAAAGGGGAACCCAGTACTTC.

The chain employs TRBV6-6 and TRBJ1-5, with D unclear. Germline lookup yields CDR1 MNHNY and CDR2 SVGAGI (reference sequence). The CDR3 is 14 amino acids. V lost 0 bases and J 3 bases, leaving 6 bases between the germline ends. The CDR3: CASSYSIPNQPQHF. The CDR3 bases are TGTGCCAGCAGTTACTCGATACCCAATCAGCCCCAGCATTTT.

The rearrangement joins TRBV9 to TRBJ2-3; 7 bases are a match to TRBD1. Germline-derived CDR1 and CDR2 are SGDLS and YYNGEE. The J segment lost 0 bases and the V segment lost 2 bases, leaving 6 bases of the junction unmatched. This CDR3 region has 16 residues. This CDR3 reads CASSVHRQGSTDTQYF. The CDR3 DNA reads TGTGCCAGCAGCGTGCATAGACAGGGCAGCACAGATACGCAGTATTTT. Using reference TRBV9 and TRBJ2-3 for the parts outside the CDR3, the full variable domain is DSGVTQTPKHLITATGQRVTLRCSPRSGDLSVYWYQQSLDQGLQFLIQYYNGEERAKGNILERFSAQQFPDLHSELNLSSLELGDSALYFCASSVHRQGSTDTQYFGPGTRLTVL.

The chain combines TRBV11-3 with TRBJ1-2; D call uncertain. The CDR3 runs 12 residues. CDR1 is SGHNT, CDR2 YENEEA, per germline. The V gene lost 0 bases and the J gene lost 7 bases, with 6 bases spanning the gap. The CDR3 is CASSLDRGGYTF. The CDR3 region has the DNA TGTGCCAGCAGCTTAGATCGGGGTGGCTACACCTTC. The complete variable domain, with remaining parts taken from reference TRBV11-3 and TRBJ1-2, reads EAGVVQSPRYKIIEKKQPVAFWCNPISGHNTLYWYLQNLGQGPELLIRYENEEAVDDSQLPKDRFSAERLKGVDSTLKIQPAELGDSAVYLCASSLDRGGYTFGSGTRLTVV.

The gene calls are TRBV4-1 and TRBJ2-7; tentative D call: TRBD1 (7 bases). Germline-derived CDR1 and CDR2 are MGHRA and YSYEKL. V lost 3 bases, J lost 5 bases, and 17 bases lay in between. The CDR3 is 15 amino acids. CDR3 nucleotides: TGCGCCAGCAGCCATTCGGAGGGGGCCGGAGACGAGCAGTACTTC. Its translation: CASSHSEGAGDEQYF.

This chain uses TRBV5-1 with TRBJ1-5; no firm D call. V lost 0 bases and J lost 4, with 5 bases in between. The V gene's germline CDR1 is SGHRS and CDR2 YFSETQ. This CDR3 contains 13 residues. The chain's CDR3 is CASSLGSNQPQHF. The CDR3 nucleotides are TGCGCCAGCAGCTTGGGGAGTAATCAGCCCCAGCATTTT.

The chain combines TRBV7-2 with TRBJ1-4; 9 bases agree with TRBD1. Germline V gene lookup returns CDR1 SGHTA and CDR2 FQGNSA. V shed 1 base and J 3 bases; nucleotides not matched to a gene: 3. This CDR3 region has 16 residues. CDR3 sequence: CASSLGGQGSNEKLFF. CDR3 nucleotide sequence: TGTGCCAGCAGCTTAGGGGGACAGGGCTCTAATGAAAAACTGTTTTTT.

This rearrangement joins TRBV6-4 to TRBJ2-1, with 14 bases aligning to TRBD2. V was clipped by 8 bases and J by 5 bases; unmatched bases: 11. CDR1 and CDR2 from the germline V gene are MRHNA and SNTAGT. The CDR3 is made up of 17 amino acids. The CDR3 coding sequence is TGTGCCAGCGCTCGACTAGCGGGAGGGAGGGTCGACAATGAGCAGTTCTTC. Amino acid sequence: CASARLAGGRVDNEQFF.

The gene calls are TRBV6-5 and TRBJ1-5; 7 bases align to TRBD1. The V segment lost 5 bases and the J segment 2 bases; nucleotides outside the gene matches: 3. Germline loops: CDR1 MNHEY, CDR2 SVGAGI. CDR3 length: 14 amino acids. The CDR3 bases are TGTGCCAGCAGTCCAACAGGGGGCAATCAGCCCCAGCATTTT. Its translation: CASSPTGGNQPQHF.

This clone has only one observation. V gene TRBV5-6 combines with J gene TRBJ1-5; weak D call: TRBD1 (6 bases). Germline V gene data show CDR1 as SGHDT and CDR2 as YYEEEE. V was cut by 2 bases and J by 7 bases, with 16 bases left in between. The CDR3 extends over 15 amino acids. The CDR3 DNA is TGTGCCAGCAGCTTCGGGGCAGGGACAAGACAGCCCCAGCATTTT. It specifies CASSFGAGTRQPQHF.

This rearrangement joins TRBV5-1 to TRBJ2-1; weak D call: TRBD1 (7 bases). Germline V gene lookup returns CDR1 SGHRS and CDR2 YFSETQ. Trimming removed 7 bases from V and 6 bases from J, with 20 bases in between. This CDR3 contains 15 residues. Here the CDR3 reads CASGLGGTDGNEQFF. The CDR3 DNA reads TGCGCCAGCGGTTTAGGAGGGACAGACGGCAATGAGCAGTTCTTC.